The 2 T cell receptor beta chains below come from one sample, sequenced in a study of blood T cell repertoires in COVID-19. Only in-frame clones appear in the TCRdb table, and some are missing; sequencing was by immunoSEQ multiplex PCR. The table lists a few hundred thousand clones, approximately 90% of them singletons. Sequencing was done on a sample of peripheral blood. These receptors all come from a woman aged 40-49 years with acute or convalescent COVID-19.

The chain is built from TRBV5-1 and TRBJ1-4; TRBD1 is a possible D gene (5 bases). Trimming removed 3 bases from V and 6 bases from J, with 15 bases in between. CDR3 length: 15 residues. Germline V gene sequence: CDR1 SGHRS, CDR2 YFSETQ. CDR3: CASSSRGRTDEKLFF. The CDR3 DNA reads TGCGCCAGCAGCTCGCGGGGCAGGACGGATGAAAAACTGTTTTTT. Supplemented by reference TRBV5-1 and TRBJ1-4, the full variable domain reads KAGVTQTPRYLIKTRGQQVTLSCSPISGHRSVSWYQQTPGQGLQFLFEYFSETQRNKGNFPGRFSGRQFSNSRSEMNVSTLELGDSALYLCASSSRGRTDEKLFFGSGTQLSVL.

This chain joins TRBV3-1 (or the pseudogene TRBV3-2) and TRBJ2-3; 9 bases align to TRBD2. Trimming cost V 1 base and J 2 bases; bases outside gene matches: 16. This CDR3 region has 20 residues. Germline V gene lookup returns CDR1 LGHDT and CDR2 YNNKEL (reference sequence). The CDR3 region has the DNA TGTGCCAGCAGCCAAGTCGGGACTAGCTATTTCGCTTCACACACAGATACGCAGTATTTT. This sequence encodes CASSQVGTSYFASHTDTQYF.